Below, 32 T cell receptor beta chains from the same sample are listed, as sequenced in a study of cytomegalovirus exposure and HLA in healthy donors. Primers included in the PCR were 60 Vbeta and 13 Jbeta primers. This table comes from immunoSEQ multiplex PCR, and its TCRdb copy is limited to in-frame clones, with some not included. Recorded for this sample: roughly 100,000 clones. Specimen: PBMCs. The origin of the receptors is a man in his forties in good health and CMV-seronegative.

This CDR3 reads CAISESTGGTYGYTF. As DNA, the CDR3 is TGTGCCATCAGTGAGTCGACAGGGGGCACCTATGGCTACACCTTC. The V gene is TRBV10-3, the J gene TRBJ1-2; 10 positions agree with TRBD1. The germline gives CDR1 ENHRY, CDR2 SYGVKD. J was trimmed by 4 bases and V by 0 bases; bases with no gene match: 2. CDR3 length: 15 amino acids.

The chain links TRBV27 to TRBJ2-1, with 10 bases aligning to TRBD1. The CDR3 spans 14 residues. With V trimmed by 3 bases and J by 9 bases, 5 bases remained unmatched. Germline V gives CDR1 MNHEY, CDR2 SMNVEV (reference sequence). This chain's CDR3 is CASSLGQGMGEQFF. The CDR3 nucleotides read TGTGCCAGCAGTTTGGGACAGGGGATGGGTGAGCAGTTCTTC.

The rearrangement links TRBV28 to TRBJ2-1; TRBD1 agrees at 8 bases. The CDR3 sequence is 14 residues long. The germline CDR1 and CDR2 sequences are MDHEN and SYDVKM. The ends lost 7 bases at V and 1 base at J; junction bases unmatched: 3. In nucleotides, the CDR3 is TGTGCCAGCACCACAGGGGGGTCCTACAATGAGCAGTTCTTC. Amino acid sequence: CASTTGGSYNEQFF.

CDR3 DNA sequence: TGTGCCAGCGGGGGACAGGGGGACACTGAAGCTTTCTTT. This encodes CASGGQGDTEAFF. J is TRBJ1-1 and V is TRBV2; 11 positions agree with TRBD1. This CDR3 comprises 13 residues. The J segment lost 3 bases and the V segment lost 8 bases, leaving 2 bases of the junction unmatched. Germline lookup yields CDR1 SNHLY and CDR2 FYNNEI.

The gene calls are TRBV15 and TRBJ1-1, with 7 bases aligning to TRBD1. CDR1 and CDR2 from the germline V gene are LNHNV and YYDKDF (reference sequence). The CDR3 loop spans 15 amino acids. Trimming removed 0 bases from V and 9 bases from J; junction bases left unmatched: 10. CDR3 in amino acids: CATSRDSRQGRQAFF. The DNA for the CDR3 is TGTGCCACCAGCAGAGATAGTAGACAGGGAAGGCAAGCTTTCTTT.

This CDR3 reads CASTVLASGSYNEQFF. CDR3 coding DNA: TGTGCCAGCACCGTTCTGGCCAGCGGGAGCTACAATGAGCAGTTCTTC. J is TRBJ2-1 and V is TRBV2; 8 bases align to TRBD2. V trimming: 7 bases; J trimming: 3 bases; junction bases outside the gene matches: 11. Germline CDR1 is SNHLY and CDR2 is FYNNEI. CDR3 length: 16 residues.

The V and J genes are TRBV7-9 and TRBJ1-3; D is perhaps TRBD1 (6 bases). This CDR3 has 16 amino acids. Germline V gene sequence: CDR1 SEHNR, CDR2 FQNEAQ (reference sequence). V was trimmed by 4 bases and J by 0 bases, leaving 13 bases between them. CDR3 region: CASSSQRQDSGNTIYF. For the CDR3, the DNA is TGTGCCAGCAGCTCACAAAGACAGGACTCTGGAAACACCATATATTTT.

CDR3 in DNA: TGTGCCAGCAGCTTTGCCGCGGGGACCAAAACGGGAGAGACCCAGTACTTC. Its translation is CASSFAAGTKTGETQYF. This sequence joins TRBV5-4 and TRBJ2-5; tentatively, D is TRBD2 (6 bases). Trimming cost V 2 bases and J 4 bases, with 21 bases left between them. The CDR3 runs to 17 residues. From germline, CDR1 is SGHNT and CDR2 YYREEE (reference sequence). Full variable domain (remainder filled in from reference TRBV5-4 and TRBJ2-5): ETGVTQSPTHLIKTRGQQVTLRCSSQSGHNTVSWYQQALGQGPQFIFQYYREEENGRGNFPPRFSGLQFPNYSSELNVNALELDDSALYLCASSFAAGTKTGETQYFGPGTRLLVL.

Details on this clone: One end of the junction is discordant with germline, which a read error may explain. At the DNA level, this CDR3 is encoded by other sequences in the same sample as well. The rearrangement joins TRBV28 to TRBJ1-5; 9 bases fit TRBD1. Germline-derived CDR1 and CDR2 are MDHEN and SYDVKM. The CDR3 totals 14 residues. The CDR3 DNA follows: TGTGCCAGCATAACGGGACAGGGCAATCAACCCCAGCATTTT. As protein: CASITGQGNQPQHF.

The chain recombines TRBV27 with TRBJ2-6, with 9 bases matching TRBD1. The V gene's germline CDR1 is MNHEY and CDR2 SMNVEV (reference sequence). Unmatched junction bases numbered 18, after V lost 4 bases and J lost 2 bases. The CDR3 has 21 residues. CDR3 loop: CASSSVYHRDRVDPGANVLTF. Here the CDR3 DNA reads TGTGCCAGCAGTTCGGTATACCACCGGGACAGGGTAGACCCTGGGGCCAACGTCCTGACTTTC. Full variable domain (missing parts from reference TRBV27 and TRBJ2-6): EAQVTQNPRYLITVTGKKLTVTCSQNMNHEYMSWYRQDPGLGLRQIYYSMNVEVTDKGDVPEGYKVSRKEKRNFPLILESPSPNQTSLYFCASSSVYHRDRVDPGANVLTFGAGSRLTVL.

This rearrangement joins TRBV4-2 to TRBJ2-1; TRBD2 agrees at 7 bases. CDR1 is LGHNA, CDR2 YNFKEQ, per germline. V lost 1 base to trimming and J lost 11 bases; unmatched junction nucleotides: 2. This CDR3 contains 12 residues. The CDR3 is CASSQGGTKQFF. The CDR3 DNA follows: TGTGCCAGCAGCCAAGGGGGGACTAAGCAGTTCTTC.

The V and J genes are TRBV4-2 and TRBJ2-7; 9 nucleotides agree with TRBD2. The CDR3 spans 16 residues. Germline-derived CDR1 and CDR2 are LGHNA and YNFKEQ. Unmatched junction bases numbered 5, after V lost 1 base and J lost 1 base. The CDR3 spells CASSQGSSGGSYEQYF. CDR3 bases: TGTGCCAGCAGCCAAGGTAGCAGCGGGGGGTCCTACGAGCAGTACTTC.

This chain joins TRBV30 and TRBJ1-5; TRBD1 agrees at 9 bases. The V gene end was trimmed by 2 bases and the J gene end by 7 bases; junction bases not matched to a gene: 12. In germline, CDR1 is GTSNPN, CDR2 SVGIG (reference sequence). This CDR3 spans 16 amino acids. CDR3 DNA: TGTGCCTGGAGTCGAGTCCAGACAGGGGGGCAGCAGCCCCAGCATTTT. Its protein product is CAWSRVQTGGQQPQHF.

On this clone: Relative to the germline gene, one junction end is altered; a read error may explain this. The gene calls are TRBV28 and TRBJ2-3, with TRBD2 matching 9 bases. This CDR3 contains 15 residues. Germline CDR1 reads MDHEN; CDR2 reads SYDVKM. The CDR3 coding sequence is TGTGCCAGCAGTGGGACTAGCACCCGCACAGGTACGCAGTATTTT. It is translated as CASSGTSTRTGTQYF.

This rearrangement joins TRBV19 to TRBJ2-3, with TRBD1 matching 8 bases. Germline V gives CDR1 LNHDA, CDR2 SQIVND (reference sequence). The CDR3 totals 13 residues. V lost 2 bases, J lost 14 bases, and 9 bases stayed unmatched. Here the CDR3 reads CASSIPGTGSPYF. In DNA form, the CDR3 reads TGTGCCAGTAGTATACCCGGGACAGGCTCTCCGTATTTT. Based on the CDR3 plus reference TRBV19 and TRBJ2-3, the full variable domain is DGGITQSPKYLFRKEGQNVTLSCEQNLNHDAMYWYRQDPGQGLRLIYYSQIVNDFQKGDIAEGYSVSREKKESFPLTVTSAQKNPTAFYLCASSIPGTGSPYFGPGTRLTVL.

J is TRBJ2-3 and V is TRBV7-2; D is undetermined. Trimming removed 3 bases at V and 0 bases at J, with 7 bases between. The CDR3 is made up of 14 amino acids. Germline CDR1 reads SGHTA; CDR2 reads FQGNSA. CDR3 DNA: TGTGCCAGCAGCTTCTTCGGTAGCACAGATACGCAGTATTTT. It is translated as CASSFFGSTDTQYF.

J is TRBJ2-2 and V is TRBV11-3; D unclear. Germline V gene lookup returns CDR1 SGHNT and CDR2 YENEEA. The V and J ends lost 2 bases and 6 bases respectively, with 10 bases between them. The CDR3 contains 14 residues. The DNA of the CDR3 is TGTGCCAGCAGCTTAAACGTCGGGTCCGGGGAGCTGTTTTTT. It codes for CASSLNVGSGELFF.

The chain combines TRBV30 with TRBJ1-1, with 7 bases aligning to TRBD1. The germline V gene has CDR1 GTSNPN and CDR2 SVGIG (reference sequence). Trimming cost V 6 bases and J 0 bases; bases outside gene matches: 10. The CDR3 consists of 15 residues. In nucleotides, the CDR3 is TGTGCCTGTCGAGGGGGCGGGTTACTGAACACTGAAGCTTTCTTT. Its protein product is CACRGGGLLNTEAFF. Using reference TRBV30 and TRBJ1-1 for the parts outside the CDR3, the full variable domain is SQTIHQWPATLVQPVGSPLSLECTVEGTSNPNLYWYRQAAGRGLQLLFYSVGIGQISSEVPQNLSASRPQDRQFILSSKKLLLSDSGFYLCACRGGGLLNTEAFFGQGTRLTVV.

The genes are TRBV5-4 and TRBJ2-3; 13 positions agree with TRBD2. This CDR3 has 18 amino acids. V trimming: 4 bases; J trimming: 1 base; junction bases outside the gene matches: 9. Germline V gene data show CDR1 as SGHNT and CDR2 as YYREEE (reference sequence). CDR3 nucleotides: TGTGCCAGCAGCCGGGGACTAGCGGGATCGATGGGCACAGATACGCAGTATTTT. Its protein is CASSRGLAGSMGTDTQYF.

This chain connects TRBV5-4 to TRBJ1-1; D gene unclear. Per the germline V gene, CDR1 is SGHNT and CDR2 is YYREEE (reference sequence). CDR3 length: 15 residues. Trimming took 4 bases from V and 1 from J, leaving 14 bases between them. CDR3 protein: CASSPLRGGNTEAFF. CDR3 sequence (DNA): TGTGCCAGCAGCCCCTTGCGGGGAGGGAACACTGAAGCTTTCTTT.

This chain links TRBV19 with TRBJ2-2; D possibly corresponds to TRBD1 (5 bases). The germline gives CDR1 LNHDA, CDR2 SQIVND (reference sequence). The V gene lost 6 bases and the J gene lost 3 bases, with 14 bases spanning the gap. The CDR3 is 15 residues long. CDR3 nucleotides: TGTGCCAGTAGCACGCGGCAGGGTGACACCGGGGAGCTGTTTTTT. Encoded protein: CASSTRQGDTGELFF.

The chain uses TRBV4-3 and TRBJ2-1; 11 bases match TRBD2. CDR3 length equals 17 residues. Germline assignment: CDR1 LGHNA and CDR2 YSLEER. V dropped 3 bases and J dropped 5; count of bases not matched to a gene: 9. For the CDR3, the DNA is TGCGCCAGCAGCCAGGGTACTAGCGGGAGAGGGAACAATGAGCAGTTCTTC. Protein sequence: CASSQGTSGRGNNEQFF.

The rearrangement joins TRBV2 to TRBJ1-2, with a weak D call TRBD1 (6 bases). The germline V gene encodes CDR1 SNHLY and CDR2 FYNNEI. This CDR3 comprises 14 residues. The V end was cut by 6 bases, the J end by 5 bases, with 16 bases between. In DNA form, the CDR3 reads TGTGCCAGCAGCACCAGGGGCGACGAATATGGCTACACCTTC. Protein sequence: CASSTRGDEYGYTF.

V is TRBV19 and J is TRBJ2-1; 7 positions match TRBD2. Germline values: CDR1 LNHDA, CDR2 SQIVND (reference sequence). The CDR3 extends over 17 amino acids. V shed 5 bases and J 3 bases; nucleotides not matched to a gene: 13. CDR3: CASSPTGGGTIYNEQFF. As DNA, the CDR3 is TGTGCCAGTAGTCCTACTGGGGGGGGGACCATCTACAATGAGCAGTTCTTC.

The rearrangement uses TRBV11-2 and TRBJ2-1; D might be TRBD1 (5 bases). Germline lookup yields CDR1 SGHAT and CDR2 FQNNGV. The CDR3 runs 13 residues. The V gene lost 1 base and the J gene lost 12 bases, with 13 bases spanning the gap. The CDR3 DNA sequence: TGTGCCAGCAGCTTAGGGGCCCAGCAGGGGCAGTTCTTC. Its translation is CASSLGAQQGQFF.

V gene TRBV4-2 combines with J gene TRBJ1-2; possible D gene TRBD1, 6 bases. Germline V lookup: CDR1 LGHNA, CDR2 YNFKEQ. The CDR3 is made up of 16 amino acids. V was pared by 0 bases and J by 4 bases, with 15 bases between. The CDR3 sequence: CASSQDPQDRGYGYTF. The CDR3 DNA follows: TGTGCCAGCAGCCAAGACCCTCAGGACAGAGGCTATGGCTACACCTTC.

CDR3 in amino acids: CASSRLGVQETQYF. The CDR3 DNA reads TGTGCCAGCAGCCGCTTAGGGGTCCAAGAGACCCAGTACTTC. This chain joins TRBV27 and TRBJ2-5, with D possibly TRBD1 on 5 matching bases. Germline-derived CDR1 and CDR2 are MNHEY and SMNVEV (reference sequence). Trimming shortened V by 6 bases and J by 1 base, and 12 bases separated the two germline ends. This CDR3 has 14 amino acids.

This chain connects TRBV5-1 to TRBJ1-1; D possibly corresponds to TRBD1 (5 bases). Germline lookup yields CDR1 SGHRS and CDR2 YFSETQ. The CDR3 runs to 14 residues. V was clipped by 1 base and J by 1 base, with 8 bases between them. The CDR3 protein is CASSLQGSNTEAFF. The CDR3 DNA sequence: TGCGCCAGCAGCTTGCAGGGATCGAACACTGAAGCTTTCTTT.

The chain is built from TRBV9 and TRBJ1-1; tentative D call: TRBD1 (5 bases). V shed 2 bases and J shed 4 bases, with 15 bases lying between them. The CDR3 has 15 residues. The germline gives CDR1 SGDLS, CDR2 YYNGEE. As DNA, the CDR3 is TGTGCCAGCAGCGTCTCCAGGGAGGGGATCACTGAAGCTTTCTTT. It encodes CASSVSREGITEAFF.

The chain joins TRBV28 to TRBJ1-3, with a tentative D call TRBD1 (6 bases). V lost 6 bases to trimming and J lost 0 bases, with 15 bases between them. CDR1 is MDHEN, CDR2 SYDVKM, per germline. There are 16 residues in the CDR3. CDR3 sequence reads: CASSLGQTLSGNTIYF. CDR3 coding DNA: TGTGCCAGCAGCCTCGGACAGACGCTCTCTGGAAACACCATATATTTT.

V is TRBV14 and J is TRBJ1-2; TRBD1 agrees at 7 bases. The CDR3 is made up of 15 amino acids. Germline values: CDR1 SGHDN, CDR2 FVKESK. V shed 1 base and J 3 bases; nucleotides not matched to a gene: 5. The CDR3 protein is CASSQVRGRDYGYTF. The CDR3 region has the DNA TGTGCCAGCAGCCAAGTGAGGGGGCGAGACTATGGCTACACCTTC. The full variable domain, in which reference TRBV14 and TRBJ1-2 provide the parts outside the CDR3, is EAGVTQFPSHSVIEKGQTVTLRCDPISGHDNLYWYRRVMGKEIKFLLHFVKESKQDESGMPNNRFLAERTGGTYSTLKVQPAELEDSGVYFCASSQVRGRDYGYTFGSGTRLTVV.

The chain links TRBV10-3 to TRBJ2-5; possibly TRBD1 for D (7 bases). The CDR3 covers 14 residues. The V gene lost 4 bases and the J gene lost 4 bases, with 13 bases spanning the gap. From germline, CDR1 is ENHRY and CDR2 SYGVKD. CDR3 in DNA: TGTGCCATCAGTGGGACAGGAGGGGCAGAGACCCAGTACTTC. Translation gives CAISGTGGAETQYF.